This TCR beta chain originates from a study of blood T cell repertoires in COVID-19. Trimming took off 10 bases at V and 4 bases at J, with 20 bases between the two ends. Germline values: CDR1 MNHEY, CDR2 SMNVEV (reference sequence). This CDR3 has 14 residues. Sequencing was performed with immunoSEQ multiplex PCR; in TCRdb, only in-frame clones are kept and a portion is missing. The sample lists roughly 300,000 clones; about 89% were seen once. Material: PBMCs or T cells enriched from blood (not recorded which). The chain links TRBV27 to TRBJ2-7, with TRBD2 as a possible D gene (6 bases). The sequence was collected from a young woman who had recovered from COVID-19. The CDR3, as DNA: TGTGCCATACATAGTGGGGGGATAGGATACGAGCAGTACTTC. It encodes CAIHSGGIGYEQYF.